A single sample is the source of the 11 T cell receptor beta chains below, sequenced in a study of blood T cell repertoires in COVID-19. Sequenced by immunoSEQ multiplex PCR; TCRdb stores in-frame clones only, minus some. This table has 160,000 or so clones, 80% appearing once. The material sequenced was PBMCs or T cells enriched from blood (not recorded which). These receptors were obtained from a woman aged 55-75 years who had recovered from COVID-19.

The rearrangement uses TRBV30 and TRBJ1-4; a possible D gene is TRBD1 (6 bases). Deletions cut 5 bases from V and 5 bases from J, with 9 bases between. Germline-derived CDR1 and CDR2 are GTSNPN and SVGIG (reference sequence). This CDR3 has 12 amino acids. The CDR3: CAWEGENEKLFF. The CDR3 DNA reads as TGTGCCTGGGAGGGGGAGAATGAAAAACTGTTTTTT. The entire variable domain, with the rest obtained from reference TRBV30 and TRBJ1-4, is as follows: SQTIHQWPATLVQPVGSPLSLECTVEGTSNPNLYWYRQAAGRGLQLLFYSVGIGQISSEVPQNLSASRPQDRQFILSSKKLLLSDSGFYLCAWEGENEKLFFGSGTQLSVL.

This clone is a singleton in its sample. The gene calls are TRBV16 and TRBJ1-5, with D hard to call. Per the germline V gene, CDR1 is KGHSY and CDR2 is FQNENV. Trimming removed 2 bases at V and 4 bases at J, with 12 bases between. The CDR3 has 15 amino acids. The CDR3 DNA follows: TGTGCCAGCAGCCAAGGGCGGGATCGAAATCAGCCCCAGCATTTT. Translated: CASSQGRDRNQPQHF. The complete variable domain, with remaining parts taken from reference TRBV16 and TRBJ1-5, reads GEEVAQTPKHLVRGEGQKAKLYCAPIKGHSYVFWYQQVLKNEFKFLISFQNENVFDETGMPKERFSAKCLPNSPCSLEIQATKLEDSAVYFCASSQGRDRNQPQHFGDGTRLSIL.

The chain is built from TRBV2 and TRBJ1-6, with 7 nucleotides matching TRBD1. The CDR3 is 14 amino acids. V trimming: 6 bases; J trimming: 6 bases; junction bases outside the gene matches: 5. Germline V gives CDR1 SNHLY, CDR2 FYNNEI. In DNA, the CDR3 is TGTGCCAGCAGCAGGGACAGCTTTAATTCACCCCTCCACTTT. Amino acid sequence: CASSRDSFNSPLHF.

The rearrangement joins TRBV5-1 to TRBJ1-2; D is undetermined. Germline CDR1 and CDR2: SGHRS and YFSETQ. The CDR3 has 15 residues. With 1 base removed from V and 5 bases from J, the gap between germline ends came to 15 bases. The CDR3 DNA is TGCGCCAGCAGCTTGAGGCAGGACTCTAGTTATGGCTACACCTTC. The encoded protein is CASSLRQDSSYGYTF.

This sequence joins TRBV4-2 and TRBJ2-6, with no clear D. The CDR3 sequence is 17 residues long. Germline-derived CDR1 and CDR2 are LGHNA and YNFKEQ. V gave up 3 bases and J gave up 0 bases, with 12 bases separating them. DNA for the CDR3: TGTGCCAGCAGCCATTCCCGGGTAGGCTCTGGGGCCAACGTCCTGACTTTC. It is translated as CASSHSRVGSGANVLTF.

The CDR3 loop is CASSDRGLYNEQFF. As DNA, the CDR3 is TGTGCCAGCAGCGACAGGGGACTGTACAATGAGCAGTTCTTC. The rearrangement joins TRBV6-5 to TRBJ2-1, with 8 bases lining up with TRBD1. V dropped 6 bases and J dropped 4; count of bases not matched to a gene: 5. Germline loops: CDR1 MNHEY, CDR2 SVGAGI. This CDR3 comprises 14 residues.

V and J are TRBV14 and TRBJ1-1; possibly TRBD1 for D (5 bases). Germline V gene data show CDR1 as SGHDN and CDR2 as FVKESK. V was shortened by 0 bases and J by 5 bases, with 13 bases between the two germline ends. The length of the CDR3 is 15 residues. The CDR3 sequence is CASSQEGQGGTEAFF. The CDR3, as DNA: TGTGCCAGCAGCCAAGAGGGGCAGGGAGGGACTGAAGCTTTCTTT. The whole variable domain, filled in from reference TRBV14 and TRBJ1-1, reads EAGVTQFPSHSVIEKGQTVTLRCDPISGHDNLYWYRRVMGKEIKFLLHFVKESKQDESGMPNNRFLAERTGGTYSTLKVQPAELEDSGVYFCASSQEGQGGTEAFFGQGTRLTVV.

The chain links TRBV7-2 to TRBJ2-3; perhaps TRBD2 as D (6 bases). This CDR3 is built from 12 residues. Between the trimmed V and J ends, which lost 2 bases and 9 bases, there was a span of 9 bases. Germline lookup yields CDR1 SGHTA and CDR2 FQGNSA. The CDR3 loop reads CASSLSAGTQYF. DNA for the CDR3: TGTGCCAGCAGCTTATCGGCGGGAACGCAGTATTTT.

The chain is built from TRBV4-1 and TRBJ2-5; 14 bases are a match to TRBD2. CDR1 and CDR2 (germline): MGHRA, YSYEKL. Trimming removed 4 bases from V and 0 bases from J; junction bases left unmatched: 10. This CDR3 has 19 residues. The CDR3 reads CASSLKGLAGVPYQETQYF. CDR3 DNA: TGCGCCAGCAGCCTCAAGGGACTAGCGGGGGTCCCGTACCAAGAGACCCAGTACTTC.

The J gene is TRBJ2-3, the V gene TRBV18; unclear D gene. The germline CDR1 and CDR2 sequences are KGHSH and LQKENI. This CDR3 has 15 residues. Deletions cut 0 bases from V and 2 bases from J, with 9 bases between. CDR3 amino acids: CASSPPRTITDTQYF. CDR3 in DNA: TGTGCCAGCTCACCACCGAGAACGATCACAGATACGCAGTATTTT.

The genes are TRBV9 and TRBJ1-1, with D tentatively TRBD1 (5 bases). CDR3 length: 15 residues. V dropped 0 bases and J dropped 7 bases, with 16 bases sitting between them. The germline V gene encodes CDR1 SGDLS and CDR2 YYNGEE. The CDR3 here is CASSVGGAGQHEAFF. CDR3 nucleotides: TGTGCCAGCAGCGTAGGTGGGGCCGGCCAACATGAAGCTTTCTTT.